Presented here are 29 T cell receptor beta chains from one specimen sequenced in a study of regulatory T cells in long-lasting Graves disease. Sequencing libraries for TCR beta were prepared with iRepertoire HTBI primers and Arm-PCR of CDR3 regions. TCRdb ran MiXCR on the multiplex PCR reads and lists one entry per CDR3 protein. The sample lists under 700,000 distinct CDR3 sequences, 15% to 20% seen once, with 25% in the top ten. Documented time point: newly diagnosed GD, antithyroid drugs for less than 3 months. PBMC RNA served as the TCR library source. The same data also contributed to another study, on T cells in Graves' hyperthyroidism and ophthalmopathy.

Sequencing used peripheral blood mononuclear cells (PBMCs), obtained at new diagnosis, from a patient treated with antithyroid drugs. These receptors were collected from a woman aged 40-60 years with Graves disease.

CDR3 sequence reads: CASRLVHTGELFF. The CDR3 nucleotides read TGTGCCAGCCGGTTGGTGCACACCGGGGAGCTGTTTTTT. The rearrangement links TRBV6-1 to TRBJ2-2, with no clear D. This CDR3 has 13 amino acids. CDR1 is MNHNS, CDR2 SASEGT, per germline. The ends were cut back, 8 bases at V and 3 bases at J, with 10 bases in the middle.

J is TRBJ2-5 and V is TRBV4-2, with 7 bases that match TRBD1. J lost 4 bases, V lost 0 bases, and 14 bases had no gene match. The germline V gene has CDR1 LGHNA and CDR2 YNFKEQ. The CDR3 covers 18 residues. CDR3 residues: CASSQEGGSLPSGETQYF. The CDR3 DNA is TGTGCCAGCAGCCAAGAAGGGGGCTCGCTGCCCTCTGGAGAGACCCAGTACTTC.

This clonotype turned up a few times. V gene TRBV6-2 or TRBV6-3 combines with J gene TRBJ2-7; 11 bases match TRBD1. The CDR3 loop spans 17 amino acids. Germline CDR1 reads MNHEY; CDR2 reads SVGEGT. J lost 6 bases, V lost 0 bases, and 10 bases had no gene match. The CDR3 spells CASSYSIQDRGLAEQYF. CDR3 sequence (DNA): TGTGCCAGCAGTTACTCGATTCAGGACAGGGGGCTGGCCGAGCAGTACTTC.

The chain links TRBV9 to TRBJ2-1, with 12 bases lining up with TRBD2. The CDR3 sequence is 19 residues long. Germline CDR1 reads SGDLS; CDR2 reads YYNGEE. V lost 3 bases to trimming and J lost 2 bases; unmatched junction nucleotides: 12. CDR3 bases: TGTGCCAGCAGCGCCGCAACTAGCGGGGGGATCCCCACCTACAATGAGCAGTTCTTC. Translation: CASSAATSGGIPTYNEQFF.

This clonotype came up a few times. The V and J genes are TRBV6-2 or TRBV6-3 and TRBJ2-5, with D perhaps TRBD2 (5 bases). Trimming left V 0 bases short and J 0 bases short, with 8 bases between. Per the germline V gene, CDR1 is MNHEY and CDR2 is SVGEGT. This CDR3 is 15 amino acids long. The CDR3 nucleotides read TGTGCCAGCAGTTACTCCCGGGAAAACCAAGAGACCCAGTACTTC. This gives the protein CASSYSRENQETQYF.

The chain has TRBV6-1 and TRBJ1-3; D is uncertain. Trimming stripped 6 bases from V and 0 bases from J, with 15 bases between. Germline V gene sequence: CDR1 MNHNS, CDR2 SASEGT. The CDR3 runs 16 residues. As DNA, the CDR3 is TGTGCCAGCAGGGCCGCCCCGACTTTCTCTGGAAACACCATATATTTT. Protein sequence: CASRAAPTFSGNTIYF.

The rearrangement joins TRBV5-1 to TRBJ2-7; 10 bases match TRBD2. The germline V gene encodes CDR1 SGHRS and CDR2 YFSETQ. With 5 bases clipped from V and 3 bases from J, the junction kept 5 bases outside the gene matches. The CDR3 loop spans 14 amino acids. CDR3 in amino acids: CASRMSGGDYEQYF. The DNA for the CDR3 is TGCGCCAGCAGAATGAGCGGGGGGGACTACGAGCAGTACTTC.

In the case of this clonotype: The CDR3 ends on some other residue instead of the conserved phenylalanine or tryptophan, so this is likely a read error. The DNA is omitted, as the CDR3 cannot be located on it reliably, and the CDR3 follows TCRdb's listing. The chain joins TRBV7-6 to TRBJ2-7; the D segment call TRBD2 is taken from the table without a DNA check. CDR1 is SGHVS, CDR2 FNYEAQ, per germline. Both ends counted, the CDR3 spans 13 residues. This CDR3 is CASSCPDTSGGPY.

Many counts were recorded for this clonotype. This chain uses TRBV20-1 with TRBJ1-5; D might be TRBD1 (6 bases). Germline V gene sequence: CDR1 DFQATT, CDR2 SNEGSKA (reference sequence). This CDR3 is built from 14 residues. V was cut by 3 bases and J by 3 bases, with 12 bases left in between. The CDR3 nucleotides read TGCAGTGCTAGTCAAGGGGGATTCAATCAGCCCCAGCATTTT. This sequence encodes CSASQGGFNQPQHF.

The chain uses TRBV25-1 and TRBJ2-3; D possibly corresponds to TRBD2 (5 bases). CDR1 is MGHDK and CDR2 is SYGVNS in the germline V gene. V lost 3 bases and J 1 base, leaving 14 bases between the germline ends. The CDR3 is made up of 16 amino acids. CDR3: CASSDPQLGRTDTQYF. The CDR3, as DNA: TGTGCCAGCAGTGATCCTCAACTAGGCCGCACAGATACGCAGTATTTT. The whole variable domain, filled in from reference TRBV25-1 and TRBJ2-3, reads EADIYQTPRYLVIGTGKKITLECSQTMGHDKMYWYQQDPGMELHLIHYSYGVNSTEKGDLSSESTVSRIRTEHFPLTLESARPSHTSQYLCASSDPQLGRTDTQYFGPGTRLTVL.

In its sample, this clonotype was seen many times. The chain is built from TRBV3-1 and TRBJ2-1; 9 bases line up with TRBD1. Germline V gene data show CDR1 as LGHDT and CDR2 as YNNKEL (reference sequence). The CDR3 runs 16 residues. V lost 3 bases and J lost 5; bases outside the gene matches: 8. CDR3 sequence (DNA): TGTGCCAGCAGCCATTCTCCGGGACAGGGCGACAATGAGCAGTTCTTC. This codes for CASSHSPGQGDNEQFF.

This clonotype was counted many times. The V and J genes are TRBV11-3 and TRBJ2-3; D call uncertain. Germline V CDR1 and CDR2: SGHNT, YENEEA. V lost 2 bases and J 9 bases, leaving 12 bases between the germline ends. The CDR3 extends over 13 amino acids. The CDR3 DNA follows: TGTGCCAGCAGCTTAAACTCCCTTGAGACGCAGTATTTT. Translated: CASSLNSLETQYF.

Of note for this clonotype: A read error is possible here, since a much larger clone lies one base away. The chain couples TRBV18 to TRBJ1-1; D is undetermined. The CDR3 sequence is 14 residues long. V dropped 4 bases and J dropped 2 bases, with 11 bases sitting between them. Germline-derived CDR1 and CDR2 are KGHSH and LQKENI. The CDR3 protein is CASSLAYINTEAFF. The DNA of the CDR3 is TGTGCCAGCTCACTCGCGTATATTAACACTGAAGCTTTCTTT.

This clonotype appeared many times. The chain uses TRBV7-2 and TRBJ2-1; D perhaps matches TRBD1 (6 bases). The V gene lost 1 base and the J gene lost 6 bases, with 19 bases spanning the gap. Germline V gene sequence: CDR1 SGHTA, CDR2 FQGNSA. This CDR3 spans 17 amino acids. CDR3 protein: CASSLETQGLLGNEQFF. The CDR3 DNA reads TGTGCCAGCAGCTTAGAGACACAGGGCTTATTGGGCAATGAGCAGTTCTTC.

This clonotype turned up a few times. This chain uses TRBV10-3 with TRBJ1-1, with D hard to call. The CDR3 is 15 amino acids. The germline gives CDR1 ENHRY, CDR2 SYGVKD. V lost 10 bases and J 4 bases, leaving 22 bases between the germline ends. For the CDR3, the DNA is TGTGCCACAGGTCCTCGGGTGAGGTATACCACTGAAGCTTTCTTT. As protein: CATGPRVRYTTEAFF.

This clonotype was seen many times. This chain uses TRBV3-1 with TRBJ2-1; 8 bases fit TRBD1. The DNA matches TRBJ2-5 better at its end, which makes the J call doubtful. Germline CDR1 LGHDT, CDR2 YNNKEL (reference sequence). This CDR3 has 14 residues. CDR3 residues: CASILRGHEETQYF. For the CDR3, the DNA is TGTGCCAGCATCCTCAGGGGGCACGAAGAGACCCAGTACTTC.

The V and J genes are TRBV20-1 and TRBJ2-5; TRBD2 aligns across 8 bases. J lost 3 bases, V lost 6 bases, and 12 bases had no gene match. Germline CDR1 DFQATT, CDR2 SNEGSKA (reference sequence). The CDR3 runs to 15 residues. CDR3 coding DNA: TGCAGTGCCCCCGGGCCGTTAGCGGGGAAAGAGACCCAGTACTTC. Its translation: CSAPGPLAGKETQYF.

This clonotype was observed at least ten times. V and J are TRBV7-9 and TRBJ1-3; tentatively, D is TRBD1 (6 bases). The CDR3 extends over 14 amino acids. The germline CDR1 and CDR2 sequences are SEHNR and FQNEAQ (reference sequence). V was clipped by 4 bases and J by 1 base, with 8 bases between them. Here the CDR3 reads CASSYQGSGNTIYF. Written as DNA, the CDR3 is TGTGCCAGCAGCTATCAGGGGTCTGGAAACACCATATATTTT.

The CDR3 is CAITEDSSSGANVLTF. Here the CDR3 DNA reads TGTGCCATCACCGAGGACAGCAGCTCTGGGGCCAACGTCCTGACTTTC. The rearrangement uses TRBV10-3 and TRBJ2-6; TRBD1 might be the D (6 bases). CDR1 ENHRY and CDR2 SYGVKD come from the germline V gene. The CDR3 is 16 amino acids. Between the trimmed V and J ends, which lost 7 bases and 0 bases, there was a span of 13 bases.

This clonotype was seen at least ten times. The V call is TRBV6-5, the J call TRBJ1-1; tentatively, D is TRBD1 (5 bases). Germline V CDR1 and CDR2: MNHEY, SVGAGI. Trimming stripped 3 bases from V and 0 bases from J, with 20 bases between. The CDR3 sequence is 18 residues long. The CDR3 region is CASSYYLPRGGMNTEAFF. Written as DNA, the CDR3 is TGTGCCAGCAGTTATTACCTACCTAGGGGAGGAATGAACACTGAAGCTTTCTTT.

In its sample, this clonotype was seen many times. This rearrangement joins TRBV12-3 or TRBV12-4 to TRBJ1-5; D unclear. The CDR3 contains 14 residues. The V gene lost 5 bases and the J gene lost 4 bases, with 12 bases spanning the gap. CDR3 in amino acids: CASSPGPANQPQHF. The DNA for the CDR3 is TGTGCCAGCAGTCCTGGGCCCGCTAATCAGCCCCAGCATTTT.

Note on this clonotype: Mismatch with germline at one junction end may stem from a read error. V and J are TRBV6-2 or TRBV6-3 and TRBJ2-1, with TRBD2 matching 7 bases. The CDR3 totals 12 residues. Germline values: CDR1 MNHEY, CDR2 SVGEGT. CDR3 residues: CASSYTSGGYQF. The CDR3 nucleotides read TGTGCCAGCAGTTACACCTCGGGAGGATATCAATTC.

This clonotype was seen a handful of times. J is TRBJ2-7 and V is TRBV7-2; D not certain. This CDR3 contains 13 residues. CDR1 is SGHTA and CDR2 is FQGNSA in the germline V gene. The ends were cut back, 1 base at V and 3 bases at J, with 7 bases in the middle. The CDR3 region is CASSLEHYYEQYF. DNA of the CDR3: TGTGCCAGCAGCTTAGAACACTACTACGAGCAGTACTTC.

The V and J genes are TRBV20-1 and TRBJ2-7; 7 nucleotides match TRBD1. Per the germline V gene, CDR1 is DFQATT and CDR2 is SNEGSKA (reference sequence). The CDR3 contains 14 residues. The V segment lost 5 bases and the J segment 2 bases; nucleotides outside the gene matches: 9. In DNA, the CDR3 is TGCAGTGCTCAAATCCCCCAGGGGGCCTACGAGCAGTACTTC. It yields the protein CSAQIPQGAYEQYF.

This clonotype was recorded many times. The gene calls are TRBV6-2 or TRBV6-3 and TRBJ2-7, with D unclear. The V gene's germline CDR1 is MNHEY and CDR2 SVGEGT. V was trimmed by 5 bases and J by 1 base, leaving 9 bases between them. There are 13 residues in the CDR3. In DNA form, the CDR3 reads TGTGCCAGCAGTGAACAGTTATCCTACGAGCAGTACTTC. This gives the protein CASSEQLSYEQYF.

The rearrangement joins TRBV6-1 to TRBJ2-3, with D unresolved. This CDR3 is built from 15 residues. Trimming left V 7 bases short and J 0 bases short, with 14 bases between. From germline, CDR1 is MNHNS and CDR2 SASEGT. The CDR3 DNA is TGTGCCAGCATTTGGACGGACCCTAGCACAGATACGCAGTATTTT. Residues: CASIWTDPSTDTQYF.

This clonotype was recorded at least ten times. This chain uses TRBV11-2 with TRBJ2-7; possibly TRBD1 or TRBD2 for D (5 bases each). V was clipped by 6 bases and J by 3 bases, with 21 bases between them. The germline V gene has CDR1 SGHAT and CDR2 FQNNGV. This CDR3 has 16 amino acids. The chain's CDR3 is CASSITLWGLDYEQYF. The CDR3 DNA reads as TGTGCCAGCAGTATTACCTTGTGGGGGTTGGACTACGAGCAGTACTTC. The variable domain in full, with the rest retrieved from reference TRBV11-2 and TRBJ2-7, is EAGVAQSPRYKIIEKRQSVAFWCNPISGHATLYWYQQILGQGPKLLIQFQNNGVVDDSQLPKDRFSAERLKGVDSTLKIQPAKLEDSAVYLCASSITLWGLDYEQYFGPGTRLTVT.

In this sample, this clonotype turned up many times. The genes are TRBV6-1 and TRBJ2-5; D is perhaps TRBD1 (6 bases). The CDR3 runs 13 residues. V dropped 2 bases and J dropped 4 bases, with 8 bases sitting between them. Germline V gene data show CDR1 as MNHNS and CDR2 as SASEGT. This CDR3 reads CASSERGGETQYF. Written as DNA, the CDR3 is TGTGCCAGCAGTGAAAGAGGGGGAGAGACCCAGTACTTC.

Many counts were recorded for this clonotype. The V call is TRBV28, the J call TRBJ1-1, with 8 bases matching TRBD1. The CDR3 loop spans 15 amino acids. The V and J ends lost 11 bases and 1 base, in that order; junction bases with no gene match: 12. Germline V CDR1 and CDR2: MDHEN, SYDVKM. CDR3 nucleotide sequence: TGTGCCCTCATCCCGGGACAGGACGGGAACACTGAAGCTTTCTTT. This codes for CALIPGQDGNTEAFF. The full variable domain, completed using reference TRBV28 and TRBJ1-1, is DVKVTQSSRYLVKRTGEKVFLECVQDMDHENMFWYRQDPGLGLRLIYFSYDVKMKEKGDIPEGYSVSREKKERFSLILESASTNQTSMYLCALIPGQDGNTEAFFGQGTRLTVV.